The 11 T cell receptor beta chains below were found in one sample sequenced in a study of cytomegalovirus exposure and HLA in healthy donors. The study ran its PCR with 60 Vbeta and 13 Jbeta primers. Only in-frame clones appear in the TCRdb table, and some are missing; sequencing was by immunoSEQ multiplex PCR. Altogether under 200,000 clones are present, approximately 81% being singletons, with the ten largest covering roughly 7.5%. The sequenced sample consisted of PBMCs. All receptors derive from a woman in her 30s in good health and CMV-seropositive.

The V call is TRBV7-3, the J call TRBJ2-5, with TRBD1 identical over 8 bases. V was clipped by 5 bases and J by 4 bases; unmatched bases: 9. The CDR3 runs 15 residues. Germline-derived CDR1 and CDR2 are SGHTA and FQGTGA. CDR3 nucleotide sequence: TGTGCCAGCAGCCCACAGGGGGTCGGGGGAGAGACCCAGTACTTC. The encoded protein is CASSPQGVGGETQYF.

The V and J genes are TRBV4-2 and TRBJ1-4, with 7 positions matching TRBD1. Germline V lookup: CDR1 LGHNA, CDR2 YNFKEQ. J gave up 4 bases and V 4 bases, and 6 bases lay outside the gene matches. This CDR3 spans 15 amino acids. The CDR3 loop reads CASSPWGQRNEKLFF. The CDR3 nucleotides are TGTGCCAGCAGCCCATGGGGACAGCGTAATGAAAAACTGTTTTTT.

Comments on this clone: The same CDR3 arises from other DNA sequences in this sample as well. This chain connects TRBV20-1 to TRBJ1-2; possibly TRBD1 for D (5 bases). Trimming took off 5 bases at V and 4 bases at J, with 8 bases between the two ends. The CDR3 is 11 amino acids. Germline CDR1 reads DFQATT; CDR2 reads SNEGSKA (reference sequence). This CDR3 reads CSAETGYGYTF. Written as DNA, the CDR3 is TGCAGTGCTGAAACAGGCTATGGCTACACCTTC.

This clone was seen only once. Other DNA variants within this sample encode the same CDR3. CDR3 bases: TGCGCCAGCAGCTTGGGGACAGGGGGGTCCTACGAGCAGTACTTC. Protein sequence: CASSLGTGGSYEQYF. The rearrangement links TRBV5-1 to TRBJ2-7; 10 bases line up with TRBD1. The CDR3 runs 15 residues. J gave up 1 base and V 0 bases, and 1 base lay outside the gene matches. Germline V gene lookup returns CDR1 SGHRS and CDR2 YFSETQ.

The J gene is TRBJ1-2, the V gene TRBV5-4; 7 bases match TRBD1. Germline values: CDR1 SGHNT, CDR2 YYREEE (reference sequence). V was pared by 5 bases and J by 8 bases, with 15 bases of the junction left unmatched. This CDR3 is built from 15 residues. CDR3 sequence reads: CASSHPGERGLGYTF. DNA for the CDR3: TGTGCCAGCAGTCACCCAGGGGAGAGGGGGCTCGGCTACACCTTC.

About this clone: The junction does not match germline at one end; this may be a read error. The chain links TRBV4-3 to TRBJ2-1, with TRBD2 as a possible D gene (5 bases). This CDR3 has 18 residues. Germline loops: CDR1 LGHNA, CDR2 YSLEER. CDR3 amino acids: CTSSPLRGSFSYNNEQFF. The CDR3 DNA follows: TGCACCAGCAGCCCCCTCAGAGGGAGTTTTTCTTACAACAATGAGCAGTTCTTC.

This clone was seen more than once but under ten times. This chain uses TRBV4-2 with TRBJ1-2, with a possible D match to TRBD1 (6 bases). The V end lost 0 bases, the J end lost 4 bases, and 12 bases lay between the germline ends. This CDR3 is 15 amino acids long. Germline V gives CDR1 LGHNA, CDR2 YNFKEQ. DNA for the CDR3: TGTGCCAGCAGCCAAGAAGCAGGGGTGGGCTATGGCTACACCTTC. This codes for CASSQEAGVGYGYTF.

The chain employs TRBV29-1 and TRBJ1-4; 7 nucleotides line up with TRBD1. Germline values: CDR1 SQVTM, CDR2 ANQGSEA. The CDR3 extends over 12 amino acids. Losses at the gene ends were 7 bases for V and 8 bases for J; bases not matched to a gene: 7. CDR3 in amino acids: CSGRGVGEKLFF. CDR3 nucleotides: TGCAGCGGCAGGGGGGTAGGAGAAAAACTGTTTTTT.

The rearrangement joins TRBV19 to TRBJ1-1, with D unresolved. CDR3 size: 13 residues. The V gene lost 3 bases and the J gene lost 6 bases, with 11 bases spanning the gap. Looked up from germline, CDR1 is LNHDA and CDR2 is SQIVND (reference sequence). The CDR3 here is CASSMGSRAEAFF. CDR3 in DNA: TGTGCCAGTAGTATGGGTTCGAGGGCTGAAGCTTTCTTT. The whole variable domain, remainder taken from reference TRBV19 and TRBJ1-1, is DGGITQSPKYLFRKEGQNVTLSCEQNLNHDAMYWYRQDPGQGLRLIYYSQIVNDFQKGDIAEGYSVSREKKESFPLTVTSAQKNPTAFYLCASSMGSRAEAFFGQGTRLTVV.

This clone has just one count. The J gene is TRBJ2-1, the V gene TRBV7-9; 9 positions match TRBD2. This CDR3 is 16 amino acids long. Germline V gene data show CDR1 as SEHNR and CDR2 as FQNEAQ (reference sequence). V was pared by 5 bases and J by 7 bases, with 12 bases of the junction left unmatched. DNA for the CDR3: TGTGCCAGCAGCCATCCTACGACTAGCGGATTTAATGAGCAGTTCTTC. Its protein is CASSHPTTSGFNEQFF.

This clone was counted a few times. CDR3 loop: CASSRRGDRSYSPLHF. CDR3 bases: TGTGCCAGCAGCCGGAGGGGGGACAGGAGTTATTCACCCCTCCACTTT. The chain couples TRBV7-3 to TRBJ1-6, with TRBD1 matching over 8 bases. Germline loops: CDR1 SGHTA, CDR2 FQGTGA. With V trimmed by 5 bases and J by 8 bases, 11 bases remained unmatched. This CDR3 is 16 amino acids long.